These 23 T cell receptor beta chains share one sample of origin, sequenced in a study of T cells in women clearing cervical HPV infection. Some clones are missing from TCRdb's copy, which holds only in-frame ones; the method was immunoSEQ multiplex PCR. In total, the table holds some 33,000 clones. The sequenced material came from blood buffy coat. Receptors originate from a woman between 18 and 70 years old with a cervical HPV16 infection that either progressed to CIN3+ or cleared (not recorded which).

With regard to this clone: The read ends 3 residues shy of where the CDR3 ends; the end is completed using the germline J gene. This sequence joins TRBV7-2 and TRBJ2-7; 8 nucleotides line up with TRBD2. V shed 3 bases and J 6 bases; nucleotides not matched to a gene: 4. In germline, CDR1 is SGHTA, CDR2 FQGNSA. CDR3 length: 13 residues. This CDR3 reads CASSFRLAGEQYF. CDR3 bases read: TGTGCCAGCAGCTTTCGGCTAGCGGGCGAG.

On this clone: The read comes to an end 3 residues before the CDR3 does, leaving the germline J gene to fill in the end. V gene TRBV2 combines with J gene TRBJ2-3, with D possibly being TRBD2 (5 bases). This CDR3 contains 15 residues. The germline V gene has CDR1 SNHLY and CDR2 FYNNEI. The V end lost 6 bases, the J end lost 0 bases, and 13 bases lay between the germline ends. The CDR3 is CASSGVGSSTDTQYF. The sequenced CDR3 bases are TGTGCCAGCAGCGGGGTGGGATCTAGCACAGATACG.

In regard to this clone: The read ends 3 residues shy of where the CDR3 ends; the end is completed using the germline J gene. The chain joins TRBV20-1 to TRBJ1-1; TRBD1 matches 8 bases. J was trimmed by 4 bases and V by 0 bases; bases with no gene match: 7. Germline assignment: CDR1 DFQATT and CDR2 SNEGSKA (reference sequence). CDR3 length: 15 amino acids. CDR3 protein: CSARDPRGQLTEAFF. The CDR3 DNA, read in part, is TGCAGTGCTAGAGACCCCAGGGGGCAACTCACTGAA.

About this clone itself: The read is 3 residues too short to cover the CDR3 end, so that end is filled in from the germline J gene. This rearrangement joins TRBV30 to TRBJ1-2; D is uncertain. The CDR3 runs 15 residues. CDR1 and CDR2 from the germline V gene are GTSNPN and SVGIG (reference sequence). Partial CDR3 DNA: TGTGCCTGGAACGCCGGACTAGCGGGTATCAATGAC. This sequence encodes CAWNAGLAGIND. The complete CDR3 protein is CAWNAGLAGINDYTF.

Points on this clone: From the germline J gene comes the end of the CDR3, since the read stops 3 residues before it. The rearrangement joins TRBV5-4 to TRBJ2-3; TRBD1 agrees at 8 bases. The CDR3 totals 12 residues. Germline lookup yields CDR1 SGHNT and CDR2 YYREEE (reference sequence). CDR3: CASSPGQGSQYF. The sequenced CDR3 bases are TGTGCCAGCAGCCCCGGACAGGGATCG.

The CDR3 protein is CASSLDLGTTYGYTF. CDR3 DNA (partial): TGTGCCAGCAGCTTAGATTTGGGCACCACCTATGGC. This chain uses TRBV11-2 with TRBJ1-2; no reliable D call. The sequenced fragment ends 3 residues before the CDR3 boundary, so the rest is inferred from the germline J gene. The CDR3 is 15 residues long. V lost 0 bases, J lost 4 bases, and 12 bases lay in between. Germline V lookup: CDR1 SGHAT, CDR2 FQNNGV. Filled out from reference TRBV11-2 and TRBJ1-2, the complete variable domain reads EAGVAQSPRYKIIEKRQSVAFWCNPISGHATLYWYQQILGQGPKLLIQFQNNGVVDDSQLPKDRFSAERLKGVDSTLKIQPAKLEDSAVYLCASSLDLGTTYGYTFGSGTRLTVV.

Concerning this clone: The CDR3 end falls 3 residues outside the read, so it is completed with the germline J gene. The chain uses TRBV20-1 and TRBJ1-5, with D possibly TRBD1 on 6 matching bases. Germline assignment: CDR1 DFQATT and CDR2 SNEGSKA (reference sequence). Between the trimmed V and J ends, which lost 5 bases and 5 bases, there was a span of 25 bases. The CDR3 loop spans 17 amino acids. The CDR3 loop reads CSAFSHLPGGGDQPQHF. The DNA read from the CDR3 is TGCAGTGCTTTTTCTCACCTACCTGGGGGGGGCGATCAGCCC.

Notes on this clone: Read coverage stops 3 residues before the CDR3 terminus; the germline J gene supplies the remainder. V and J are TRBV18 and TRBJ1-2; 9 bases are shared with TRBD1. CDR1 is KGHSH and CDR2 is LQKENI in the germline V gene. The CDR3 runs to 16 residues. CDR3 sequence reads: CASSPPIGDRVYDYTF. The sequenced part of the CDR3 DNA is TGTGCCAGCTCACCACCGATTGGGGACAGGGTCTACGAC.

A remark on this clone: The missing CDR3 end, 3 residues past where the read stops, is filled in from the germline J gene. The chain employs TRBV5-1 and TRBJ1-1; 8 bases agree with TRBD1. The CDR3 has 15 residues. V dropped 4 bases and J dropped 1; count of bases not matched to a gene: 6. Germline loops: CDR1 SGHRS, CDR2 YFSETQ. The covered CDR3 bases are TGCGCCAGCAGCGTCTCCGGGACAGGGAACACTGAA. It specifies CASSVSGTGNTE. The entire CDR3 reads CASSVSGTGNTEAFF.

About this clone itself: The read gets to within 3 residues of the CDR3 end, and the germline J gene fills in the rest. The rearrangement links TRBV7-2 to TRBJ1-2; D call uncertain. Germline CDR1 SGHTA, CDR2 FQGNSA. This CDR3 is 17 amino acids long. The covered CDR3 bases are TGTGCCAGCAGCTTAGCGGGAATCGGGGAGGGCAAAAACATC. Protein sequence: CASSLAGIGEGKNI. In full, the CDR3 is CASSLAGIGEGKNIYTF.

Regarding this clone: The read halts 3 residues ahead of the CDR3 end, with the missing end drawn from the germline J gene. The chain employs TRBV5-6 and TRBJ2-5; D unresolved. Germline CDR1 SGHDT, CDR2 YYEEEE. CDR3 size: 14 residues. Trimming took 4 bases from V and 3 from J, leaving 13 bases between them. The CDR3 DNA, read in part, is TGTGCCAGCAGCAGAGCCAGACTTGAAGAGACC. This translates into CASSRARLEET. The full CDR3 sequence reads CASSRARLEETQYF.

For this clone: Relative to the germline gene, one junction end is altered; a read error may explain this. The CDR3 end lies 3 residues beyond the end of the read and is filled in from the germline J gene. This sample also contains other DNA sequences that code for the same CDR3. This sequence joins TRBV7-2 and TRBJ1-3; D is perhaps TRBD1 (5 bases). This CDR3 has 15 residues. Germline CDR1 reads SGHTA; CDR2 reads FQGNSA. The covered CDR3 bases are TGTGCCAGCAGCCTGGGGGGGGGTTCTGGAAACACA. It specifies CASSLGGGSGNT. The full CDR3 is CASSLGGGSGNTIYF.

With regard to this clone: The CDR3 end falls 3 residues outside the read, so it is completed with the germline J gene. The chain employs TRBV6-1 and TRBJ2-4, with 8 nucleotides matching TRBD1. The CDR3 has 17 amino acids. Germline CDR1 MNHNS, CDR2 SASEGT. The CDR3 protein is CASSEGVPGQVFYGQYF. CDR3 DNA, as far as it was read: TGTGCCAGCAGTGAAGGAGTCCCGGGACAGGTGTTCTATGGT.

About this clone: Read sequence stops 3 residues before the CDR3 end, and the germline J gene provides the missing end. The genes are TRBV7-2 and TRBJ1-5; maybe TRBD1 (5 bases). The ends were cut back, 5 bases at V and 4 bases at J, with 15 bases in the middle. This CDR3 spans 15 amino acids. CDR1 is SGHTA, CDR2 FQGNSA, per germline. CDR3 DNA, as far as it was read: TGTGCCAGCAGCCCCAATCCGGGGGATAATCAGCCC. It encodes CASSPNPGDNQP. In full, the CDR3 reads CASSPNPGDNQPQHF.

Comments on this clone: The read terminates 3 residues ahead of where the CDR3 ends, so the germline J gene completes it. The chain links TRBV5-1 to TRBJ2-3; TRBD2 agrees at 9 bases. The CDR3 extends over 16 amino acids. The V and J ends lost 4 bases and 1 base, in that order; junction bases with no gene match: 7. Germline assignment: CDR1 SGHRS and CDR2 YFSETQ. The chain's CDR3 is CASSAPGLAGTDTQYF. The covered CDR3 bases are TGCGCCAGCAGCGCCCCGGGACTAGCCGGCACAGATACG.

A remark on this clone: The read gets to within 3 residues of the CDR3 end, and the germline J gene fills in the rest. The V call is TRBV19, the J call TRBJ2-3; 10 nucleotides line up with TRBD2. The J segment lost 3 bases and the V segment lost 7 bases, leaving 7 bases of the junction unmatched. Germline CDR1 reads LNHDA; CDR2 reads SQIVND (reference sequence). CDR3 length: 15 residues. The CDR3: CASTSTSGMTDTQYF. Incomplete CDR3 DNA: TGTGCCAGTACCTCAACTAGCGGGATGACAGATACG. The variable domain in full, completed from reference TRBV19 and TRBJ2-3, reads DGGITQSPKYLFRKEGQNVTLSCEQNLNHDAMYWYRQDPGQGLRLIYYSQIVNDFQKGDIAEGYSVSREKKESFPLTVTSAQKNPTAFYLCASTSTSGMTDTQYFGPGTRLTVL.

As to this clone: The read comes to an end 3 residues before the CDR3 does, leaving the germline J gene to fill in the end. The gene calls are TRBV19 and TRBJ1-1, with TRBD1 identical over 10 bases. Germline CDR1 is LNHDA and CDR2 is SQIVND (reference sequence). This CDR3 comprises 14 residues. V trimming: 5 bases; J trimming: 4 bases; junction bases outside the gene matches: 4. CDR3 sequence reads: CASSPGTGVTEAFF. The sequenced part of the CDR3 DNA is TGTGCCAGTAGTCCAGGGACAGGGGTCACTGAA.

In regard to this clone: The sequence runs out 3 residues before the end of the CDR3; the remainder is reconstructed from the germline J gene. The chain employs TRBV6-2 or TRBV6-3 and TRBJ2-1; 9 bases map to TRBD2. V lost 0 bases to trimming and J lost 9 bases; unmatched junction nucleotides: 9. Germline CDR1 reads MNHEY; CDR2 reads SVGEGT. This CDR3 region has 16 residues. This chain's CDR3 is CASSYSILAGMGEQFF. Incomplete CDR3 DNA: TGTGCCAGCAGTTACTCGATTCTAGCGGGAATGGGTGAG.

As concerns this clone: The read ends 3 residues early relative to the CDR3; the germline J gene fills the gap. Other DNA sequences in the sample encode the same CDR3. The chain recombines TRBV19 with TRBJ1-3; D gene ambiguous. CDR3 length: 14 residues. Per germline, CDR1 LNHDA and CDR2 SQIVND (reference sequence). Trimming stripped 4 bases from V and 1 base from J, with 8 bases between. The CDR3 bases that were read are TGTGCCAGTAGTAACCCGGGGTCTGGAAACACC. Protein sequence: CASSNPGSGNT. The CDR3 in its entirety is CASSNPGSGNTIYF.

Partial CDR3 DNA: TGTGCCAGCAGCTTAGGGCCAGTC. Its protein is CASSLGPV. The entire CDR3 protein is CASSLGPVYTF. This chain connects TRBV7-9 to TRBJ1-2, with D uncertain. The sequence runs out 3 residues before the end of the CDR3; the remainder is reconstructed from the germline J gene. Germline lookup yields CDR1 SEHNR and CDR2 FQNEAQ (reference sequence). The CDR3 consists of 11 residues.

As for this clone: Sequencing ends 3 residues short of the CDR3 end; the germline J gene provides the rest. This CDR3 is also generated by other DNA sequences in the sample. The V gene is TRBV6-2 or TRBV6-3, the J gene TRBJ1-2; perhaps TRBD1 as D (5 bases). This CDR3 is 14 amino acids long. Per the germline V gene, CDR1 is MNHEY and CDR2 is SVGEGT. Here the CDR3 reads CASSPGGERLSYTF. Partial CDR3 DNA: TGTGCCAGCAGCCCCGGGGGGGAACGGCTGTCA.

CDR3 sequence reads: CASSFSQTEYNEQFF. The CDR3 bases that were read are TGTGCCAGCAGCTTTAGCCAGACAGAGTACAATGAG. The genes are TRBV2 and TRBJ2-1, with a tentative D call TRBD1 (5 bases). The read ends 3 residues before the CDR3 terminus; that terminus is restored from the germline J gene. Trimming stripped 6 bases from V and 4 bases from J, with 16 bases between. The CDR3 consists of 15 residues. Germline V gene data show CDR1 as SNHLY and CDR2 as FYNNEI. The whole variable domain, remainder taken from reference TRBV2 and TRBJ2-1, is EPEVTQTPSHQVTQMGQEVILRCVPISNHLYFYWYRQILGQKVEFLVSFYNNEISEKSEIFDDQFSVERPDGSNFTLKIRSTKLEDSAMYFCASSFSQTEYNEQFFGPGTRLTVL.

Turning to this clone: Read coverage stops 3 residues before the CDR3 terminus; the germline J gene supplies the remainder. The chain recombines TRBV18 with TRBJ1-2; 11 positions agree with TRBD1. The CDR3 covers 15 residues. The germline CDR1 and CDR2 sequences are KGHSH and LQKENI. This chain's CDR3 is CASSPGQGAYNDYTF. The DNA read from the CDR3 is TGTGCCAGCTCACCAGGACAGGGGGCATACAATGAC.